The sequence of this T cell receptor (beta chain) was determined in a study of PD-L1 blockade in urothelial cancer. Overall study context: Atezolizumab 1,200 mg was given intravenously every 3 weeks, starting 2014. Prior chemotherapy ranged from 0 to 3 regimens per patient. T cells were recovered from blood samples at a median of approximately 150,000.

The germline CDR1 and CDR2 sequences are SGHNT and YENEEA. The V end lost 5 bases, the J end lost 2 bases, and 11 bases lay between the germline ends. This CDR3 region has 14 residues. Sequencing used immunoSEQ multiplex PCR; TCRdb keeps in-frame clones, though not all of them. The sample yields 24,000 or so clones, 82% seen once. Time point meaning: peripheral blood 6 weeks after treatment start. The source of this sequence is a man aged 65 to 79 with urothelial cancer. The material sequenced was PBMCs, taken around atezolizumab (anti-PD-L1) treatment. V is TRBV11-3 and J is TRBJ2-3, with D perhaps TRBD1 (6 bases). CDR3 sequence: CASSQTGPTDTQYF. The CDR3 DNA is TGTGCCAGCAGCCAAACAGGGCCCACAGATACGCAGTATTTT.